This T cell receptor (beta chain) appears in the sequencing data of a study of PD-1 blockade in mismatch repair-deficient tumors (dated 2017 in TCRdb). Looking at the study overall: Between September 2013 and late 2016, the trial enrolled 75 to 95 consecutive patients with about eleven types of mismatch repair-deficient cancer, all of whom had received prior treatment and were progressing. Tumor-associated T cell clones were tracked in the peripheral blood of patients responding to PD-1 blockade by deep sequencing of TCR CDR3 regions. Overall study outcomes, separate from this receptor: Clonal expansion was elicited by three of seven peptides, and 142 unique blood TCRs were yielded, about seven of which were also found in tumor; all positive peptides were derived from frameshift mutations. Tumor-resident clones, often undetectable in blood before treatment, expanded rapidly after pembrolizumab and then contracted, generally before radiologic responses.

As concerns this clone: It has no known antigen specificity. No quality values exist for individual bases; no much larger clone is one base distant.

The meaning of the sample's time point label: roughly 11-day in vitro stimulation with candidate neoantigen peptide 7. Mismatch repair deficiency was established in every enrolled patient by polymerase chain reaction or immunohistochemistry. TCR sequencing was carried out for a few patients who responded to pembrolizumab therapy. Each of 6 or 7 ELISpot-reactive candidate neoantigen peptides was used in an approximately 9-day in vitro stimulation prior to TCR sequencing. A control culture without peptide was run identically and served as baseline for clone fold-change calculations. Pembrolizumab PD-1 blockade was prospectively tested in advanced mismatch repair-deficient cancers, regardless of tissue of origin, in the phase II trial. The library was built by means of the immunoSEQ multiplex PCR assay. The original methods were these. A clone was classified as neoantigen-specific if the clone expanded significantly in response to the relevant peptide and did not expand significantly in response to any other peptide tested. The table comes from immuneACCESS by way of TCRdb, which keeps in-frame sequences with V and J called. Part of the clones is missing from these tables; in studies checked, under half for an unresolved V gene and the rest for unknown reasons. From that table come the V and J calls and clone size; the DNA was used to work out D and trimming. Within this sample are thousands of clones, with roughly 88% of them counted one time only. In total, the top ten clones hold more than 10% of the sample.

CDR1 SGHNT and CDR2 YENEEA were looked up in the germline V gene. V gives up 0 bases and J gives up 2 bases, and the segment between their germline ends measures 7 bases. The CDR3 sequence holds 15 residues, the cysteine and phenylalanine included. Here the CDR3 DNA is all that survives: 45 bases in frame from base 1. The sequence derives from an adult with mismatch repair-deficient cancer. The input for sequencing was cells cultured in vitro, taken from a patient treated with pembrolizumab. The rearranged segments are TRBV11-3 and TRBJ1-4, with the D segment identity uncertain. The nucleotides are TGTGCCAGCAGCTTAGAGCTTGGCACTAATGAAAAACTGTTTTTT. The encoded protein is CASSLELGTNEKLFF. The full variable domain, with segments outside the CDR3 supplied by the reference TRBV11-3 and TRBJ1-4 proteins, appears as EAGVVQSPRYKIIEKKQPVAFWCNPISGHNTLYWYLQNLGQGPELLIRYENEEAVDDSQLPKDRFSAERLKGVDSTLKIQPAELGDSAVYLCASSLELGTNEKLFFGSGTQLSVL.